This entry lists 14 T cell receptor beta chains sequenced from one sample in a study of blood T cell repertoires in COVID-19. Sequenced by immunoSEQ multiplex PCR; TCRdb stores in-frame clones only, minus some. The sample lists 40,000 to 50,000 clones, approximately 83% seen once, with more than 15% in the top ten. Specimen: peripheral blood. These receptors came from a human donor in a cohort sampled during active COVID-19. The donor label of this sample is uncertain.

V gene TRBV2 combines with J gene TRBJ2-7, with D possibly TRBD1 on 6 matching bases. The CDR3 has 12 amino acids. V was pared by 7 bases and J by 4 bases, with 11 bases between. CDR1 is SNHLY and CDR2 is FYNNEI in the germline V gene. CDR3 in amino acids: CASTYRVYEQYF. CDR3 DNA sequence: TGTGCCAGCACCTACAGGGTTTACGAGCAGTACTTC. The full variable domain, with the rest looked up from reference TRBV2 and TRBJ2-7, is EPEVTQTPSHQVTQMGQEVILRCVPISNHLYFYWYRQILGQKVEFLVSFYNNEISEKSEIFDDQFSVERPDGSNFTLKIRSTKLEDSAMYFCASTYRVYEQYFGPGTRLTVT.

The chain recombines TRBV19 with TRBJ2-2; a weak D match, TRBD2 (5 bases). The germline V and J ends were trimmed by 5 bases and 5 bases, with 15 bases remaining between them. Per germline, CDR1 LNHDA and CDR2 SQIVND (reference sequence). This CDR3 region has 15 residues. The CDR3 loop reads CASSDLARLTGELFF. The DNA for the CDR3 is TGTGCCAGTAGTGACCTAGCCCGGTTGACCGGGGAGCTGTTTTTT.

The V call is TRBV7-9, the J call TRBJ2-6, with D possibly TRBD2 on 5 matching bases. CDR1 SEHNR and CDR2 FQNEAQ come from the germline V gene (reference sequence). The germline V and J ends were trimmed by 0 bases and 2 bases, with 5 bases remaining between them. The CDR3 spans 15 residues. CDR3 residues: CASSLAGAGANVLTF. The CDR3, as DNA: TGTGCCAGCAGCTTAGCGGGAGCTGGGGCCAACGTCCTGACTTTC.

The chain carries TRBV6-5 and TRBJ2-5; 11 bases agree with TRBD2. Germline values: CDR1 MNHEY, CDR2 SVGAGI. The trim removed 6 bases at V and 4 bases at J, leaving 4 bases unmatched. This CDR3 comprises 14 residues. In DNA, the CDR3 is TGTGCCAGCAGCAAAGGGACTAGCGGAGAGACCCAGTACTTC. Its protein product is CASSKGTSGETQYF.

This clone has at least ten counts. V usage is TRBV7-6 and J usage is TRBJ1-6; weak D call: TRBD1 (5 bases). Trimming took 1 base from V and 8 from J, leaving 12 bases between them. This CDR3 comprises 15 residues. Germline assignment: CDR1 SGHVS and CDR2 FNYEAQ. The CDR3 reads CASSLGEGRDSPLHF. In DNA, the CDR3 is TGTGCCAGCAGCTTAGGGGAGGGGCGGGATTCACCCCTCCACTTT.

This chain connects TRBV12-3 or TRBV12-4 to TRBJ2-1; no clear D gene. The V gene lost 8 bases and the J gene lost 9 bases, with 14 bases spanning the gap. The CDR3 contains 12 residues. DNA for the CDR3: TGTGCCAGCGTCAATAGCATAGGTGAGCAGTTCTTC. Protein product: CASVNSIGEQFF.

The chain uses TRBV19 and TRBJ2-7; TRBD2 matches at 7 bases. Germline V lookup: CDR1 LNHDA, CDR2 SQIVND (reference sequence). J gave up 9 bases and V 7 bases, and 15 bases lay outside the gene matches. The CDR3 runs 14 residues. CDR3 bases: TGTGCCAGTAACCACCGGGGAGGGGAGTCACGGCAGTACTTC. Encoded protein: CASNHRGGESRQYF.

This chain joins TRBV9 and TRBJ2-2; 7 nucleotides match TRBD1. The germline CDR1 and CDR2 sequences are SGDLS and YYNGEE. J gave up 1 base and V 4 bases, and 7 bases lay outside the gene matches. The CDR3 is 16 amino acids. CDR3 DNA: TGTGCCAGCAGCCCCAAGGCAGGGGGGAACACCGGGGAGCTGTTTTTT. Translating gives CASSPKAGGNTGELFF.

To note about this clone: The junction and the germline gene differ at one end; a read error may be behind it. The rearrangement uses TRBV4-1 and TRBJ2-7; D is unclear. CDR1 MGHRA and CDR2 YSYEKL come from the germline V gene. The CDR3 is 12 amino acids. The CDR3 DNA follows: TGCGCCAGCAGCCAACCACCTGGTGCGCCCCTCTTC. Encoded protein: CASSQPPGAPLF.

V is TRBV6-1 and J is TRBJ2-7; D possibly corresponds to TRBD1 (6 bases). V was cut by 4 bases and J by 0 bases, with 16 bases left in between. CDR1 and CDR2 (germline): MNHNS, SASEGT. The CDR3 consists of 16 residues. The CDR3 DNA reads TGTGCCAGCAGTGGGGGTCAGGGGCGAAGCTCCTACGAGCAGTACTTC. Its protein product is CASSGGQGRSSYEQYF.

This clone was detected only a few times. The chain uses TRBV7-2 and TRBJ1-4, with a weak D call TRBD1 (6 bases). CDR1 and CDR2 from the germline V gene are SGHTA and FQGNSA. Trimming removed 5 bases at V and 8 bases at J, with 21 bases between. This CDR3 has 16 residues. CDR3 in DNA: TGTGCCAGCAGCCCCGGTTTGGGGGGGCGCGGGGAAAAACTGTTTTTT. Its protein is CASSPGLGGRGEKLFF.

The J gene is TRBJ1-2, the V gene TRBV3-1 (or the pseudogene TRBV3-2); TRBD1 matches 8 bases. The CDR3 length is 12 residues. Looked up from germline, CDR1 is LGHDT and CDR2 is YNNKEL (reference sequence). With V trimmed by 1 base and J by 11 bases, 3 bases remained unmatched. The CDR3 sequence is CASSQGTGLYTF. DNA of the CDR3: TGTGCCAGCAGCCAAGGGACAGGGTTATACACCTTC.

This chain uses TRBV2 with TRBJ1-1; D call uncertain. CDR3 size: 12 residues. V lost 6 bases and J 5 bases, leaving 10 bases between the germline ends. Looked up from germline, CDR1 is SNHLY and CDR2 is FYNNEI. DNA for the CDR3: TGTGCCAGCAGGGTGGGAGGGACTGAAGCTTTCTTT. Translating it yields CASRVGGTEAFF.

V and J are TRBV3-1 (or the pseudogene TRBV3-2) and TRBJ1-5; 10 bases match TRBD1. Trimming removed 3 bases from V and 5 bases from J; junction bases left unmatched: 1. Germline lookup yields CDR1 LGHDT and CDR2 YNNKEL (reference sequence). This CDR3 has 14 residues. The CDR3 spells CASSQTGGHQPQHF. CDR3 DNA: TGTGCCAGCAGCCAGACAGGGGGCCATCAGCCCCAGCATTTT.